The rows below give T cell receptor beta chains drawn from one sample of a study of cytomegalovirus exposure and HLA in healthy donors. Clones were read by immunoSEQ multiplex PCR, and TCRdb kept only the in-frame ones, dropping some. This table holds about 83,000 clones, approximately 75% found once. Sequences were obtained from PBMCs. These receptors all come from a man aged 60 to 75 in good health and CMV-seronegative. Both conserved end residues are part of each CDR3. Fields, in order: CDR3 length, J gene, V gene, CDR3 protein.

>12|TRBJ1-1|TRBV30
CAWSVPDTEAFF
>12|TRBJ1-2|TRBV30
CAWSWTGGGYTF
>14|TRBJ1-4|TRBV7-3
CASSSGPTNEKLFF
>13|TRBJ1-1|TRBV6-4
CASSNEVNTEAFF
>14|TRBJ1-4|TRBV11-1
CASSSTGSYEKLFF
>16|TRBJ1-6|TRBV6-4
CASSWTAGTVNSPLHF
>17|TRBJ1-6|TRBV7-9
CASSSPGTGGKGSPLHF
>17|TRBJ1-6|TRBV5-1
CASSLSSGTQGFSPLHF
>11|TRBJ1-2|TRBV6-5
CASRGLYGYTF
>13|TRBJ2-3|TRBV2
CASRDRGTDTQYF
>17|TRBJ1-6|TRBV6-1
CASSEVGGGAYNSPLHF
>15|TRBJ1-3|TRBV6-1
CASSEGPGAGNTIYF
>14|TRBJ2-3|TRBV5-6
CASSLELATDTQYF
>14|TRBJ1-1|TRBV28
CASIGGVLRTEAFF
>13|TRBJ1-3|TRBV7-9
CSSRRVSGNTIYF
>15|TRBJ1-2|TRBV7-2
CASSSKGQAPDGYTF
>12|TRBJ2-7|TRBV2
CASMEGIYEQYF
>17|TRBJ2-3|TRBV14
CASSPPWLGGRTDTQYF
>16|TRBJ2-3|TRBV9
CASSASRGGGTDTQYF
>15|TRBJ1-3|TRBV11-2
CASSNNGGKGNTIYF
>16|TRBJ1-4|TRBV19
CASSPPRDSLREKLFF
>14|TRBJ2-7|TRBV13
CASRGRFRSYEQYF
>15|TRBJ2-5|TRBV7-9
CASSLDGRAEETQYF
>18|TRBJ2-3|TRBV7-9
CASSAGTSGLSFTDTQYF
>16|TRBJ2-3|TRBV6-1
CASSELAGVGADTQYF
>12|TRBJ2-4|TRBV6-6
CASIGGKNIQYF
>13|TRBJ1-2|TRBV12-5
CASAPQGGYGYTF
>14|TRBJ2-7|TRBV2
CASSQIVSSYEQYF
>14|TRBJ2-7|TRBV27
CAGKPAPNSYEQYF
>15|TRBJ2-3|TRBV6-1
CASSEQDRNTDTQYF
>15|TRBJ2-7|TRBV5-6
CASSYSGGHSYEQYF
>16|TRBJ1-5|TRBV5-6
CASSLAISGDHQPQHF
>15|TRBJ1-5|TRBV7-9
CSSSSSGRSNQPQHF
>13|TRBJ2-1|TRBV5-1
CASSFTSSYEQFF
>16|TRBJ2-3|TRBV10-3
CAIRFALAGGQDTQYF
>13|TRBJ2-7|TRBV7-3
CASSSTGDYEQYF
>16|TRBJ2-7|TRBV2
CASSEASGESSYEQYF
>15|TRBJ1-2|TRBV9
CASSQLGQGASGYTF
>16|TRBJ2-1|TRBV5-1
CASSAGLAVFDNEQFF
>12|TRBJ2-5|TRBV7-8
CASRDRRETQYF
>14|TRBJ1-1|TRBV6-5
CASSYSPGGSEAFF
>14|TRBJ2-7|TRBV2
CASLKIQGAYEQYF
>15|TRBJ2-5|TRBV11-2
CASSFRGWEQETQYF
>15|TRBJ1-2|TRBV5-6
CASSLYTGGANGYTF
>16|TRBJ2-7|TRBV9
CASSEGLAGPSYEQYF
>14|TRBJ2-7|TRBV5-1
CASTPRQGTYEQYF